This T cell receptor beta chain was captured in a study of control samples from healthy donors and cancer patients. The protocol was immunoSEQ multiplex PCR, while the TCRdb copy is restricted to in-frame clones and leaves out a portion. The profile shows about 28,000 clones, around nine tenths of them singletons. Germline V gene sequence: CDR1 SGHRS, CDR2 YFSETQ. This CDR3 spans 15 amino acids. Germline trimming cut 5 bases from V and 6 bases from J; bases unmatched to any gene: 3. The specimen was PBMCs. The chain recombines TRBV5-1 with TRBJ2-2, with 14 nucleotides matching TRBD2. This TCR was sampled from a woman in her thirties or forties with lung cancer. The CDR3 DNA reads TGCGCCAGCAGACGGACTAGCGGGGGGTCCGGGGAGCTGTTTTTT. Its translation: CASRRTSGGSGELFF.